This is a list of T cell receptor beta chains from one sample in a study of blood T cell repertoires in COVID-19. TCRdb's table, derived via immunoSEQ multiplex PCR, lists solely in-frame clones and lacks some. The sample gives 68,000 or so clones, nearly 90% of which show up once; roughly 2.6% is in the top ten. Specimen: peripheral blood. These receptors were collected from a man between 65 and 79 years old with active or convalescent COVID-19. Each CDR3 is given with its conserved first and last residue. The order of the fields is clone size, V gene, J gene, D gene, CDR3 protein, CDR3 DNA. The D gene is left open where the match is weak. The size of a clone is reported for some rows only, either as once, few or many, or as a class for expanded clones.

size: once
V: TRBV10-1
J: TRBJ2-3
D: -
CDR3: CASSEGLSALGSTDTQYF
DNA: TGCGCCAGCAGTGAAGGACTTTCCGCCTTAGGGAGCACAGATACGCAGTATTTT

size: once
V: TRBV19
J: TRBJ2-5
D: -
CDR3: CATGDTGKVSETQYF
DNA: TGTGCCACCGGGGATACAGGGAAGGTTTCGGAGACCCAGTACTTC

size: -
V: TRBV10-3
J: TRBJ1-1
D: -
CDR3: CAISQGLGTEAFF
DNA: TGTGCCATCAGTCAGGGGTTGGGCACTGAAGCTTTCTTT

size: -
V: TRBV18
J: TRBJ2-1
D: TRBD2
CDR3: CASTTSGGYNEQFF
DNA: TGTGCCAGCACGACTAGCGGGGGATACAATGAGCAGTTCTTC

size: -
V: TRBV5-1
J: TRBJ2-3
D: TRBD2
CDR3: CASSPGTSGRMRTDTQYF
DNA: TGCGCCAGCAGTCCAGGGACTAGCGGGAGGATGCGCACAGATACGCAGTATTTT

size: -
V: TRBV7-9
J: TRBJ2-7
D: TRBD2
CDR3: CASSPSGTTYEQYF
DNA: TGTGCCAGCAGCCCCTCCGGGACTACCTACGAGCAGTACTTC

size: -
V: TRBV19
J: TRBJ2-7
D: TRBD1
CDR3: CASSTSGTGKGQYF
DNA: TGTGCCAGTAGTACCTCCGGGACAGGGAAAGGGCAGTACTTC

size: once
V: TRBV24-1
J: TRBJ2-5
D: TRBD2
CDR3: CATSDSASGGQTQYF
DNA: TGTGCCACCAGTGATTCCGCTAGCGGGGGACAGACCCAGTACTTC

size: -
V: TRBV30
J: TRBJ1-6
D: -
CDR3: CASAGGGNSPLHF
DNA: TGTGCCTCCGCCGGGGGGGGGAATTCACCCCTCCACTTT

size: -
V: TRBV4-1
J: TRBJ2-3
D: TRBD2
CDR3: CASSQDLSGRGPDTQYF
DNA: TGCGCCAGCAGCCAAGATTTAAGCGGGAGGGGGCCAGATACGCAGTATTTT

size: -
V: TRBV3-1/TRBV3-2
J: TRBJ2-2
D: -
CDR3: CASSISGANTGELFF
DNA: TGTGCCAGCAGCATTAGCGGAGCGAACACCGGGGAGCTGTTTTTT